This record looks at one TCR beta chain sequence and its context. This sample is part of a study of low-dose radiotherapy and immunotherapy resistance in tumors. Gene-specific TRAV and TRBV primers were used for first-strand cDNA, covering alpha and beta chains. A roughly 20-cycle PCR with a constant-region primer and V-primer adapter amplified TCRs. TCRdb recomputed calls from the reads with MiXCR, one row per CDR3 protein. The sample has under 9,500 distinct CDR3 sequences; around 80% are singletons. CDR3 size: 15 residues. Germline V gene lookup returns CDR1 SGHKS and CDR2 YYEKEE (reference sequence). V lost 2 bases and J lost 4; bases outside the gene matches: 7.

This clonotype was sampled from a human donor with advanced metastatic prostate, ovarian, gallbladder or colorectal cancer (not recorded which). This table probably holds off-target reads from a library built for another chain. The chain has TRBV5-5 and TRBJ1-2; TRBD1 matches 8 bases. The CDR3 DNA follows: TGTGCCAGCAGCTTAGAACAGGGGGGCTCCTATGGCTACACCTTC. Its protein product is CASSLEQGGSYGYTF.